This paragraph covers one TCR beta chain sequence. Different DNA sequences within this sample yield the same CDR3. Vbeta (60) and Jbeta (13) primers were used in the PCR. Repertoires were generated with immunoSEQ multiplex PCR, while TCRdb's copy carries only in-frame clones and drops some. The sample lists under 200,000 clones; approximately 70% were seen once. These data originate in a study of cytomegalovirus exposure and HLA in healthy donors. V lost 5 bases, J lost 1 base, and 5 bases stayed unmatched. The CDR3 is made up of 15 amino acids. Looked up from germline, CDR1 is SEHNR and CDR2 is FQNEAQ (reference sequence).

This sequence joins TRBV7-9 and TRBJ1-1; 9 positions match TRBD1. Sequencing was carried out using PBMCs. The source is a woman between 25 and 40 years old in good health and CMV-seronegative. The CDR3 DNA reads as TGTGCCAGCAGCCCCGGGACAGGGAGGAACACTGAAGCTTTCTTT. Translation gives CASSPGTGRNTEAFF.